Described below is a single T cell receptor (beta chain) sequence and its context. V was pared by 4 bases and J by 0 bases, with 5 bases of the junction left unmatched. The CDR3 covers 15 residues. CDR1 is MNHEY, CDR2 SVGAGI, per germline. The primer mix had 60 Vbeta and 13 Jbeta primers. Study processing details: As a later analysis found, there were approximately 80 million unique TCR beta chains, of which 8.5 million to 14 million were shared. The method was immunoSEQ multiplex PCR; TCRdb's version includes in-frame clones alone and lacks a portion of them. The V and J calls and clone size are taken from that table; D and trimming were inferred from the DNA. The sample yields 120,000 to 150,000 clones, about 79% seen once. The data are from a study of cytomegalovirus exposure and HLA in healthy donors.

Sequenced sample: PBMCs. The chain combines TRBV6-5 with TRBJ1-1; TRBD1 agrees at 7 bases. This TCR derives from a young woman in good health and CMV-seronegative. The CDR3 reads CASSSLRGMNTEAFF. In nucleotides, the CDR3 is TGTGCCAGCAGTTCGCTCAGGGGGATGAACACTGAAGCTTTCTTT.